This TCR beta chain was found in a study of siplizumab effects on memory and regulatory T cells. V was clipped by 0 bases and J by 0 bases, with 12 bases between them. CDR1 is SGDLS, CDR2 YYNGEE, per germline. This CDR3 comprises 16 residues. Data came from immunoSEQ multiplex PCR; TCRdb stores just in-frame clones and leaves some out. This table holds some 100,000 clones, under 95% found once. This clone was seen only once. Its cognate antigen is unknown. The study, taken as a whole, reports: Tregs that proliferated in siplizumab cultures did not have their suppressive function confirmed.

The chain has TRBV9 and TRBJ2-5; a possible D gene is TRBD1 (6 bases). Sequencing was carried out using Tregs sorted from blood. The source is a human donor in good health. For the CDR3, the DNA is TGTGCCAGCAGCGTAGAGAGGACAGTGTACCAAGAGACCCAGTACTTC. This gives the protein CASSVERTVYQETQYF.